This T cell receptor (beta chain) came from a study of shared clonotypes between healthy human individuals. Study-wide points: It was observed that approximately 5% of naive CD4 clonotypes were shared across several donors. Inspection by rarefaction showed sorted-subset sequencing to be incomplete despite large depth.

The V end lost 1 base, the J end lost 2 bases, and 12 bases lay between the germline ends. CDR1 LGHNA and CDR2 YNFKEQ come from the germline V gene. This CDR3 is 16 amino acids long. Remarks on this clone: Its antigen is unidentified.

At a deep level, the assay was run. Generated by immunoSEQ multiplex PCR, the TCRdb table keeps only in-frame clones and is missing some. Among 1,500,000 or so clones listed, about 96% were seen once. The chain combines TRBV4-2 with TRBJ2-1; D gene ambiguous. The TCR was taken from a man aged 30 to 39 in good health. The sample taken for sequencing was naive CD4+ T cells sorted from blood. Described subset: CD45RA+ positively selected. CDR3 region: CASSQGPPSAYNEQFF. The CDR3 bases are TGTGCCAGCAGCCAAGGCCCTCCGTCGGCCTACAATGAGCAGTTCTTC.